This TCR beta chain was sequenced for a study of T cells in Graves' hyperthyroidism and ophthalmopathy. Overall study context: The blood sample was taken at first diagnosis, before treatment began.

The CDR3 is made up of 12 amino acids. The germline gives CDR1 SGHTA, CDR2 FQGNSA. The V end lost 2 bases, the J end lost 7 bases, and 8 bases lay between the germline ends. The TCR beta CDR3 regions underwent amplification using RNA transcripts as the source. The TCR CDR3 first-round RT-PCR relied on the HTBI primer set. MiXCR, run by TCRdb on the multiplex PCR reads, gives a single entry per CDR3 protein. In the table there are about 680,000 distinct CDR3 sequences, roughly 32% of which are singletons. Sequenced material: blood. The rearrangement joins TRBV7-2 to TRBJ2-5, with D possibly being TRBD1 (6 bases). This receptor was taken from a woman aged 40 to 55 with Graves' hyperthyroidism. The DNA of the CDR3 is TGTGCCAGCAGCTTACTACAGGGGACCCAGTACTTC. Encoded protein: CASSLLQGTQYF. Together with reference TRBV7-2 and TRBJ2-5, the CDR3 gives the full variable domain: GAGVSQSPSNKVTEKGKDVELRCDPISGHTALYWYRQSLGQGLEFLIYFQGNSAPDKSGLPSDRFSAERTGGSVSTLTIQRTQQEDSAVYLCASSLLQGTQYFGPGTRLLVL.